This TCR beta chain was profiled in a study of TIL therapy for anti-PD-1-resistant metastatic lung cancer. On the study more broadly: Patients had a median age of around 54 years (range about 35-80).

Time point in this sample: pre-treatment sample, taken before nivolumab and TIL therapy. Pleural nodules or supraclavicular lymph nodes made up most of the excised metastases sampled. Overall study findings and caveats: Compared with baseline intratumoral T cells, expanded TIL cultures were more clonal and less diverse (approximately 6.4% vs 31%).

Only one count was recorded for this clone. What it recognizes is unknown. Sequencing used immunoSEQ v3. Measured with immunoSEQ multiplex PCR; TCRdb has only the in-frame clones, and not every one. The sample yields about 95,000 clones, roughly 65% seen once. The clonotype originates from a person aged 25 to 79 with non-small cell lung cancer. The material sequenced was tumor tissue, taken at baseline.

CDR3 region: CASSIRLAGVYEQYF. CDR3 in DNA: TGTGCCAGCAGTATCAGACTAGCGGGAGTGTACGAGCAGTACTTC. The chain recombines TRBV28 with TRBJ2-7; 12 bases match TRBD2. The CDR3 is 15 residues long. Germline loops: CDR1 MDHEN, CDR2 SYDVKM. V lost 5 bases to trimming and J lost 4 bases; unmatched junction nucleotides: 6.